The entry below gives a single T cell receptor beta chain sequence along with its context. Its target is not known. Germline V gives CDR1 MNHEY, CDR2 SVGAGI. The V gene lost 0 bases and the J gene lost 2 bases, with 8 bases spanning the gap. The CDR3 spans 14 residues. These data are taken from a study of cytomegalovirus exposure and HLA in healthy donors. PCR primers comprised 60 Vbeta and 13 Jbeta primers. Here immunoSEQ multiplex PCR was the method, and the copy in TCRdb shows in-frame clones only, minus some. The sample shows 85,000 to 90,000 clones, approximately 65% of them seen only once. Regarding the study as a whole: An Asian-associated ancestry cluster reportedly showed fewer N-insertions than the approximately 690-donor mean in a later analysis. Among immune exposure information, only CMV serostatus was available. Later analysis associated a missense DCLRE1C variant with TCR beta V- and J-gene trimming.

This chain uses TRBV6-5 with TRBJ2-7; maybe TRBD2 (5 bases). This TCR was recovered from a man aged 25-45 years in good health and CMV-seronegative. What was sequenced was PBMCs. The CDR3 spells CASSYSLGAYEQYF. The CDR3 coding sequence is TGTGCCAGCAGTTACTCGCTGGGAGCCTACGAGCAGTACTTC.